One sample yielded the 18 T cell receptor beta chains listed below, sequenced in a study of T-cell reconstitution after alpha-beta-depleted transplantation in children. Unique molecular identifiers tagged the TCRbeta library. TCRdb reprocessed the PCR reads with MiXCR, giving one entry per CDR3 protein. The table records 7,000 or so distinct CDR3 sequences, roughly 5% of them present only once. The sample consisted of PBMCs, mostly from graft donor cells, taken 180 days after TCRalphabeta/CD19-depleted stem cell transplant. Every receptor here comes from a child younger than two who had a stem cell transplant for acute myeloid leukemia, so the T cells may come from the graft donor.

Judged by abundance, this clonotype is medium-sized. The chain recombines TRBV7-3 with TRBJ2-3; D not resolved. This CDR3 region has 14 residues. V lost 1 base and J 0 bases, leaving 5 bases between the germline ends. Germline V gene lookup returns CDR1 SGHTA and CDR2 FQGTGA. In nucleotides, the CDR3 is TGTGCCAGCAGCTTAATGCATAGCACAGATACGCAGTATTTT. It encodes CASSLMHSTDTQYF. Complete variable domain (other parts from reference TRBV7-3 and TRBJ2-3): GAGVSQTPSNKVTEKGKYVELRCDPISGHTALYWYRQSLGQGPEFLIYFQGTGAADDSGLPNDRFFAVRPEGSVSTLKIQRTERGDSAVYLCASSLMHSTDTQYFGPGTRLTVL.

This clonotype is labeled as medium-sized (0.01 to 0.1%). The chain recombines TRBV12-3 or TRBV12-4 with TRBJ2-5; D call uncertain. The ends were cut back, 5 bases at V and 5 bases at J, with 6 bases in the middle. This CDR3 contains 11 residues. CDR3 loop: CASSLGETQYF. Here the CDR3 DNA reads TGTGCCAGCAGTCTGGGGGAGACCCAGTACTTC.

This clonotype was found many times. CDR3 nucleotide sequence: TGTGCCAGCAGGGGGGCGGCAGGCTACACCTTC. Translation gives CASRGAAGYTF. The J gene is TRBJ1-2, the V gene TRBV3-1; D is possibly TRBD1 (6 bases). Trimming left V 6 bases short and J 8 bases short, with 10 bases between. CDR1 is LGHDT, CDR2 YNNKEL, per germline (reference sequence). This CDR3 region has 11 residues. Looking up the rest from reference TRBV3-1 and TRBJ1-2 gives the full variable domain: DTAVSQTPKYLVTQMGNDKSIKCEQNLGHDTMYWYKQDSKKFLKIMFSYNNKELIINETVPNRFSPKSPDKAHLNLHINSLELGDSAVYFCASRGAAGYTFGSGTRLTVV.

This clonotype was observed at least ten times. The V gene is TRBV28, the J gene TRBJ2-7; no definite D call. V was trimmed by 3 bases and J by 6 bases, leaving 6 bases between them. This CDR3 is 11 amino acids long. In germline, CDR1 is MDHEN, CDR2 SYDVKM. The DNA of the CDR3 is TGTGCCAGCAGTTTTAGAGGCGAGCAGTACTTC. Its protein is CASSFRGEQYF.

Many counts were recorded for this clonotype. The J gene is TRBJ1-5, the V gene TRBV7-9; 8 bases align to TRBD1. Unmatched junction bases numbered 13, after V lost 5 bases and J lost 1 base. Germline CDR1 and CDR2: SEHNR and FQNEAQ (reference sequence). The CDR3 has 18 residues. CDR3 sequence: CASSHVSGGVGSNQPQHF. The CDR3 DNA reads TGTGCCAGCAGCCATGTCTCAGGGGGCGTAGGAAGCAATCAGCCCCAGCATTTT.

In its sample, this clonotype was seen a few times. The chain combines TRBV2 with TRBJ2-2, with no clear D. Trimming took 4 bases from V and 0 from J, leaving 12 bases between them. Germline CDR1 SNHLY, CDR2 FYNNEI. The CDR3 spans 16 residues. This CDR3 is CASSAEHYTNTGELFF. CDR3 DNA: TGTGCCAGCAGTGCTGAGCACTATACGAACACCGGGGAGCTGTTTTTT.

In its sample, this clonotype was seen many times. CDR3 bases: TGTGCTAGTGGTTTGACTGGCGGCGCTGAAGCTTTCTTT. It specifies CASGLTGGAEAFF. The genes are TRBV12-5 and TRBJ1-1, with unresolved D. The CDR3 has 13 amino acids. The ends were cut back, 2 bases at V and 6 bases at J, with 10 bases in the middle. Germline V CDR1 and CDR2: LGHNT, FRNRAP.

Note on this clonotype: A single base separates this from a much larger clone, so it may be a read error. This rearrangement joins TRBV2 to TRBJ2-1; a possible D gene is TRBD1 (6 bases). V was clipped by 5 bases and J by 0 bases, with 20 bases between them. Germline loops: CDR1 SNHLY, CDR2 FYNNEI. The CDR3 totals 18 residues. The CDR3 DNA reads TGTGCCAGCAGTTTTCGGGCCGGGACACCCCACTCCTACAATGAGCAGTTCTTC. Protein product: CASSFRAGTPHSYNEQFF.

This clonotype was detected ten times or more. The chain recombines TRBV5-1 with TRBJ2-7; TRBD1 matches at 8 bases. Germline loops: CDR1 SGHRS, CDR2 YFSETQ. The CDR3 contains 14 residues. V dropped 4 bases and J dropped 2; count of bases not matched to a gene: 5. The CDR3 DNA follows: TGCGCCAGCAGCAAGGGACAGGTAACCTACGAGCAGTACTTC. Translated, it gives CASSKGQVTYEQYF. Supplemented by reference TRBV5-1 and TRBJ2-7, the full variable domain reads KAGVTQTPRYLIKTRGQQVTLSCSPISGHRSVSWYQQTPGQGLQFLFEYFSETQRNKGNFPGRFSGRQFSNSRSEMNVSTLELGDSALYLCASSKGQVTYEQYFGPGTRLTVT.

This chain connects TRBV27 to TRBJ2-5, with D perhaps matching TRBD2 (6 bases). The V and J ends lost 6 bases and 2 bases respectively, with 19 bases between them. In germline, CDR1 is MNHEY, CDR2 SMNVEV (reference sequence). The CDR3 covers 16 residues. DNA for the CDR3: TGTGCCAGCAGGAACCCCTCCCGGGAGACACAAGAGACCCAGTACTTC. This gives the protein CASRNPSRETQETQYF.

This clonotype showed up many times. This chain connects TRBV24-1 to TRBJ2-2; no reliable D call. V lost 0 bases, J lost 8 bases, and 6 bases lay in between. The CDR3 has 13 residues. Germline CDR1 reads KGHDR; CDR2 reads SFDVKD. CDR3 protein: CATSDLNAGELFF. CDR3 nucleotide sequence: TGTGCCACCAGTGATTTGAACGCGGGGGAGCTGTTTTTT.

This clonotype showed up many times. CDR3 in amino acids: CASRQPNYGYTF. DNA for the CDR3: TGTGCCAGCAGACAGCCTAACTATGGCTACACCTTC. The chain carries TRBV28 and TRBJ1-2; D is unresolved. V gave up 6 bases and J gave up 0 bases, with 5 bases separating them. This CDR3 has 12 amino acids. Per germline, CDR1 MDHEN and CDR2 SYDVKM.

In its sample, this clonotype was seen many times. The chain couples TRBV6-5 to TRBJ2-7; D gene unclear. V dropped 4 bases and J dropped 1 base, with 8 bases sitting between them. The CDR3 totals 13 residues. CDR1 and CDR2 (germline): MNHEY, SVGAGI. The CDR3: CASSFGPSYEQYF. CDR3 bases: TGTGCCAGCAGTTTCGGGCCTTCCTACGAGCAGTACTTC.

Relative to its sample, this clonotype is medium-sized (0.01 to 0.1%). This CDR3 reads CASSQTFNTEAFF. For the CDR3, the DNA is TGTGCCAGCAGTCAGACTTTTAACACTGAAGCTTTCTTT. The chain recombines TRBV28 with TRBJ1-1; D not resolved. Trimming shortened V by 5 bases and J by 2 bases, and 9 bases separated the two germline ends. The CDR3 has 13 amino acids. Germline lookup yields CDR1 MDHEN and CDR2 SYDVKM.

This clonotype was counted ten times or more. This chain connects TRBV28 to TRBJ1-2; 10 bases align to TRBD1. CDR1 and CDR2 from the germline V gene are MDHEN and SYDVKM. J was trimmed by 4 bases and V by 7 bases; bases with no gene match: 12. This CDR3 spans 16 amino acids. CDR3 sequence: CASNAGQGLIGYGYTF. The CDR3 nucleotides are TGTGCCAGCAATGCGGGACAGGGGCTTATTGGCTATGGCTACACCTTC.

This clonotype was seen many times. A read error may produce the germline difference seen at one junction end. J is TRBJ1-2 and V is TRBV27, with D perhaps matching TRBD1 (5 bases). Germline lookup yields CDR1 MNHEY and CDR2 SMNVEV (reference sequence). The CDR3 contains 10 residues. The CDR3 is CAGRVYGYTF. The CDR3 coding sequence is TGTGCCGGCAGGGTATATGGCTACACCTTC.

This clonotype was detected only a few times. The V and J genes are TRBV2 and TRBJ2-1; 9 bases are a match to TRBD2. Germline V gives CDR1 SNHLY, CDR2 FYNNEI. The V and J ends lost 7 bases and 2 bases, in that order; junction bases with no gene match: 6. The CDR3 covers 15 residues. The CDR3 reads CASTKTSGPYNEQFF. For the CDR3, the DNA is TGTGCCAGCACCAAGACTAGCGGACCCTACAATGAGCAGTTCTTC.

This clonotype was picked up many times. The rearrangement links TRBV5-1 to TRBJ1-2; 9 nucleotides line up with TRBD1. Germline V gene sequence: CDR1 SGHRS, CDR2 YFSETQ. The CDR3 totals 17 residues. V shed 0 bases and J 7 bases; nucleotides not matched to a gene: 13. The CDR3, as DNA: TGCGCCAGCAGCTTGGTTACAGGGGGCTCTCAGATTCCTGGCTACACCTTC. Translating it yields CASSLVTGGSQIPGYTF. Drawing the rest from reference TRBV5-1 and TRBJ1-2, the complete variable domain is KAGVTQTPRYLIKTRGQQVTLSCSPISGHRSVSWYQQTPGQGLQFLFEYFSETQRNKGNFPGRFSGRQFSNSRSEMNVSTLELGDSALYLCASSLVTGGSQIPGYTFGSGTRLTVV.